A single T cell receptor (beta chain) is shown here with its context. Its target is not known. A J-beta primer mix and a sample-barcoded 5' primer were used in a second PCR of about 7 to 11 cycles. From the 5' RACE reads, TCRdb called clonotypes with MiXCR, one entry per CDR3 protein. Of roughly 1,800,000 distinct CDR3 sequences in the sample, about 50% were seen once. The entry originates in a study of blood T cells in healthy people across ages. The study, taken as a whole, reports: Percentage of naive T cells showed a strong correlation with TCR beta diversity.

V was shortened by 5 bases and J by 6 bases, with 12 bases between the two germline ends. The CDR3 loop spans 12 amino acids. Germline lookup yields CDR1 DFQATT and CDR2 SNEGSKA (reference sequence). The chain is built from TRBV20-1 and TRBJ2-3; D is unresolved. The receptor was derived from a woman in her 40s in good health. Sequenced input: blood. The CDR3 protein is CSARRQDDTQYF. In nucleotides, the CDR3 is TGCAGTGCTCGAAGGCAGGACGATACGCAGTATTTT.